A selection of T cell receptor beta chains follows, all from one sample in a study of blood T cell repertoires in COVID-19. TCRdb's table, derived via immunoSEQ multiplex PCR, lists solely in-frame clones and lacks some. The sample has approximately 200,000 clones; 80% to 90% are singletons. The sample consisted of peripheral blood. The receptors originated from a man between 60 and 70 years old who had recovered from COVID-19. CDR3s include the opening cysteine and the closing phenylalanine or tryptophan. A D gene is named only where the DNA matches it firmly. Rows give clone size only sometimes, using once, few, many, or a class for an expanded clone.

CDR3aa: CASSLAGTGTTGELFF
CDR3nt: TGTGCCAGCAGCTTAGCGGGGACAGGGACCACCGGGGAGCTGTTTTTT
j_gene: TRBJ2-2
d_gene: TRBD1
abundance: NA
v_gene: TRBV11-1

CDR3aa: CASSQTSGSIDTQYF
CDR3nt: TGCGCCAGCAGCCAAACTAGCGGGAGTATAGATACGCAGTATTTT
j_gene: TRBJ2-3
d_gene: TRBD2
abundance: NA
v_gene: TRBV4-1

CDR3aa: CASSPSKTEAFF
CDR3nt: TGTGCCAGCAGCCCATCTAAAACTGAAGCTTTCTTT
j_gene: TRBJ1-1
d_gene: NA
abundance: NA
v_gene: TRBV12-3/TRBV12-4

CDR3aa: CASISPATANYGYTF
CDR3nt: TGTGCCAGCATTTCCCCCGCGACAGCGAACTATGGCTACACCTTC
j_gene: TRBJ1-2
d_gene: NA
abundance: NA
v_gene: TRBV6-5

CDR3aa: CASSFARDTGELFF
CDR3nt: TGTGCCAGCAGCTTCGCGCGGGACACCGGGGAGCTGTTTTTT
j_gene: TRBJ2-2
d_gene: NA
abundance: NA
v_gene: TRBV5-5

CDR3aa: CASSLNTGQETQYF
CDR3nt: TGTGCCAGCAGCTTAAACACGGGTCAAGAGACCCAGTACTTC
j_gene: TRBJ2-5
d_gene: NA
abundance: NA
v_gene: TRBV7-8

CDR3aa: CAAPGRATPGANVLTF
CDR3nt: TGTGCCGCTCCTGGGAGGGCTACCCCTGGGGCCAACGTCCTGACTTTC
j_gene: TRBJ2-6
d_gene: TRBD2
abundance: NA
v_gene: TRBV6-8

CDR3aa: CASSGAGSLRGELFF
CDR3nt: TGTGCCAGTAGTGGTGCGGGCAGCCTCAGAGGGGAGCTGTTTTTT
j_gene: TRBJ2-2
d_gene: NA
abundance: NA
v_gene: TRBV19

CDR3aa: CASGRGFTDTQYF
CDR3nt: TGTGCCAGCGGCCGAGGGTTTACAGATACGCAGTATTTT
j_gene: TRBJ2-3
d_gene: NA
abundance: few
v_gene: TRBV7-2

CDR3aa: CASSRAGTSNTEAFF
CDR3nt: TGTGCCAGTAGTCGAGCAGGGACATCGAACACTGAAGCTTTCTTT
j_gene: TRBJ1-1
d_gene: NA
abundance: NA
v_gene: TRBV19

CDR3aa: CASSRQEASYEQYF
CDR3nt: TGTGCCAGCAGTAGACAGGAGGCGTCCTACGAGCAGTACTTC
j_gene: TRBJ2-7
d_gene: NA
abundance: NA
v_gene: TRBV27

CDR3aa: CASSPRGRRETQYF
CDR3nt: TGTGCCAGCAGCCCCAGGGGCCGCCGGGAGACCCAGTACTTC
j_gene: TRBJ2-5
d_gene: NA
abundance: few
v_gene: TRBV3-1/TRBV3-2

CDR3aa: CASSVEGGSEQYF
CDR3nt: TGCGCCAGCAGTGTGGAAGGGGGTAGCGAGCAGTACTTC
j_gene: TRBJ2-7
d_gene: NA
abundance: NA
v_gene: TRBV10-1

CDR3aa: CAISESGLGFRNEQFF
CDR3nt: TGTGCCATCAGTGAGTCGGGACTAGGTTTTCGTAATGAGCAGTTCTTC
j_gene: TRBJ2-1
d_gene: TRBD2
abundance: few
v_gene: TRBV10-3

CDR3aa: CASSPRGSSYNEQFF
CDR3nt: TGTGCCAGCAGTCCGCGGGGGAGCTCCTACAATGAGCAGTTCTTC
j_gene: TRBJ2-1
d_gene: TRBD2
abundance: NA
v_gene: TRBV5-4

CDR3aa: CASSLVDRRNTEAFF
CDR3nt: TGTGCCAGCAGCTTGGTAGATCGGAGGAACACTGAAGCTTTCTTT
j_gene: TRBJ1-1
d_gene: NA
abundance: NA
v_gene: TRBV5-6

CDR3aa: CASTGTAGNTIYF
CDR3nt: TGTGCCAGCACTGGGACAGCAGGAAACACCATATATTTT
j_gene: TRBJ1-3
d_gene: TRBD1
abundance: NA
v_gene: TRBV2

CDR3aa: CASSLGLEPETQYF
CDR3nt: TGTGCCAGCAGCTTGGGACTAGAACCAGAGACCCAGTACTTC
j_gene: TRBJ2-5
d_gene: NA
abundance: NA
v_gene: TRBV5-4

CDR3aa: CASSVRAEAFF
CDR3nt: TGTGCCAGCAGTGTCAGGGCTGAAGCTTTCTTT
j_gene: TRBJ1-1
d_gene: NA
abundance: NA
v_gene: TRBV2

CDR3aa: CASSLQGAAFNEQFF
CDR3nt: TGTGCCAGCAGCTTGCAGGGGGCGGCCTTCAATGAGCAGTTCTTC
j_gene: TRBJ2-1
d_gene: TRBD1
abundance: NA
v_gene: TRBV5-8

CDR3aa: CAWSVGVEQYF
CDR3nt: TGTGCCTGGAGTGTCGGAGTCGAGCAGTACTTC
j_gene: TRBJ2-7
d_gene: NA
abundance: NA
v_gene: TRBV30

CDR3aa: CASNSRRGGYTF
CDR3nt: TGTGCCAGTAATTCGAGGAGGGGTGGCTACACCTTC
j_gene: TRBJ1-2
d_gene: NA
abundance: NA
v_gene: TRBV19

CDR3aa: CATSLEQAYEQHF
CDR3nt: TGTGCCACCAGCCTCGAGCAGGCCTACGAGCAGCACTTC
j_gene: TRBJ2-7
d_gene: NA
abundance: NA
v_gene: TRBV15

CDR3aa: CASSESIPGRAFF
CDR3nt: TGCGCCAGCAGTGAGTCGATCCCGGGGAGGGCTTTCTTT
j_gene: TRBJ1-1
d_gene: NA
abundance: NA
v_gene: TRBV10-1